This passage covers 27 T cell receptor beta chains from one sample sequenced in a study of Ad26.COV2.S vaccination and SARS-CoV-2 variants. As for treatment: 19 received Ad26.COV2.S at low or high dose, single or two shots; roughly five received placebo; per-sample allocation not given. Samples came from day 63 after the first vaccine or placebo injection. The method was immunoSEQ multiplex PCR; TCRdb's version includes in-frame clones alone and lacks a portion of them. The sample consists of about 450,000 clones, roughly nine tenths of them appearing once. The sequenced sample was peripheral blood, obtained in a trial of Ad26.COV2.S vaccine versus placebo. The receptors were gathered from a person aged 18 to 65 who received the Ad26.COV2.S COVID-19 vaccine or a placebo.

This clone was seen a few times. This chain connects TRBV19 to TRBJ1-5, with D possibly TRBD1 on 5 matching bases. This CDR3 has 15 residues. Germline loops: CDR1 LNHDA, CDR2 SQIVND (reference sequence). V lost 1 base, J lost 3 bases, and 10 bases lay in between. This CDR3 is CASSIGRAPNQPQHF. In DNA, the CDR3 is TGTGCCAGTAGTATAGGCAGGGCCCCCAATCAGCCCCAGCATTTT.

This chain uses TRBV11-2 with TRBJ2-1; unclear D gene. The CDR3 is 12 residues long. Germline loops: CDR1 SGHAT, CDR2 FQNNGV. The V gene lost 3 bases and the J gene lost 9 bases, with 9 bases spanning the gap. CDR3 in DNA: TGTGCCAGCAGCTTTTGGGAAGCTGAGCAGTTCTTC. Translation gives CASSFWEAEQFF.

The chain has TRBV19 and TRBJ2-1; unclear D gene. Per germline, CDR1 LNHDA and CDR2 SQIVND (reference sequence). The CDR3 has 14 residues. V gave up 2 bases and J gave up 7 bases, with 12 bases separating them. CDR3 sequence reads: CASSIKGILNEQFF. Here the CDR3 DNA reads TGTGCCAGTAGTATAAAGGGTATCCTTAATGAGCAGTTCTTC.

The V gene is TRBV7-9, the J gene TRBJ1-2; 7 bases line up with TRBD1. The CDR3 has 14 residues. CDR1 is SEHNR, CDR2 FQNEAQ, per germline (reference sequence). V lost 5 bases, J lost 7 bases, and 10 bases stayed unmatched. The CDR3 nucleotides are TGTGCCAGCAGCACAGGGGTGGATGCAGTTGGCTACACCTTC. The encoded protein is CASSTGVDAVGYTF.

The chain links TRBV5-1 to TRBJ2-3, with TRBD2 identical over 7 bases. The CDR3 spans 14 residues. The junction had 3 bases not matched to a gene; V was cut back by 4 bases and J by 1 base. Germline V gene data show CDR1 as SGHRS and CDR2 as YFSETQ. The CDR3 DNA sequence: TGCGCCAGCAGCCGACTAGCAGGCACAGATACGCAGTATTTT. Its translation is CASSRLAGTDTQYF.

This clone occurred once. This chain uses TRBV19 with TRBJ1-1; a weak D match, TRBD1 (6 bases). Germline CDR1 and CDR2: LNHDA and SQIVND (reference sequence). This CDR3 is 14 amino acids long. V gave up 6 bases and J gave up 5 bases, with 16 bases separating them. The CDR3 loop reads CASSRGGGRTEAFF. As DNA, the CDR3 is TGTGCCAGTAGCAGGGGTGGGGGGAGGACTGAAGCTTTCTTT. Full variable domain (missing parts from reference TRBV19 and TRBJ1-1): DGGITQSPKYLFRKEGQNVTLSCEQNLNHDAMYWYRQDPGQGLRLIYYSQIVNDFQKGDIAEGYSVSREKKESFPLTVTSAQKNPTAFYLCASSRGGGRTEAFFGQGTRLTVV.

The CDR3 nucleotides are TGTGCCAGCAGTAATCCTAGGGAGGCTAGCGGGGAAGAGACCCAGTACTTC. It encodes CASSNPREASGEETQYF. This chain uses TRBV2 with TRBJ2-5; 9 nucleotides match TRBD2. CDR3 length: 17 amino acids. Germline trimming cut 5 bases from V and 3 bases from J; bases unmatched to any gene: 13. Germline CDR1 reads SNHLY; CDR2 reads FYNNEI.

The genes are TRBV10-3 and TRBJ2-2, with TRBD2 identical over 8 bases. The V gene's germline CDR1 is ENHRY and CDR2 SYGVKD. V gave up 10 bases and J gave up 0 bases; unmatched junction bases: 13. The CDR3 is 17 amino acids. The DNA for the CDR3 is TGTGCCACCCGGGGGGGGTCGGGGACGGCGAACACCGGGGAGCTGTTTTTT. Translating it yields CATRGGSGTANTGELFF.

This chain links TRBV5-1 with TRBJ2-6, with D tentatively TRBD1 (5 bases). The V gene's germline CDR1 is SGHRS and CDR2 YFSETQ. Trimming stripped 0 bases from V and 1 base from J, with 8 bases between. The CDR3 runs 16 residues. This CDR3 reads CASSLGDSSGANVLTF. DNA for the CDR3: TGCGCCAGCAGCTTGGGAGACAGTTCTGGGGCCAACGTCCTGACTTTC. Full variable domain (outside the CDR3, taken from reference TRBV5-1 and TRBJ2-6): KAGVTQTPRYLIKTRGQQVTLSCSPISGHRSVSWYQQTPGQGLQFLFEYFSETQRNKGNFPGRFSGRQFSNSRSEMNVSTLELGDSALYLCASSLGDSSGANVLTFGAGSRLTVL.

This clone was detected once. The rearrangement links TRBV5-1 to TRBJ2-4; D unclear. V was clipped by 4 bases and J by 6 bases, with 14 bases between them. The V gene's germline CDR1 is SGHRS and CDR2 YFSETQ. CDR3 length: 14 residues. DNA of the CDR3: TGCGCCAGCAGCCCCCAAGCCGAAGTAAACATTCAGTACTTC. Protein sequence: CASSPQAEVNIQYF.

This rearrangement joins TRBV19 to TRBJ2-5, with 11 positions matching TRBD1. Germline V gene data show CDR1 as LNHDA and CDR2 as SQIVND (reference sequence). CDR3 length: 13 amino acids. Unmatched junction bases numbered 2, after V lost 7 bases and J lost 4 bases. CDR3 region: CASMDRGRETQYF. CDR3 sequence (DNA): TGTGCCAGTATGGACAGGGGGCGAGAGACCCAGTACTTC. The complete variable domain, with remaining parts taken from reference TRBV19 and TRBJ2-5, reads DGGITQSPKYLFRKEGQNVTLSCEQNLNHDAMYWYRQDPGQGLRLIYYSQIVNDFQKGDIAEGYSVSREKKESFPLTVTSAQKNPTAFYLCASMDRGRETQYFGPGTRLLVL.

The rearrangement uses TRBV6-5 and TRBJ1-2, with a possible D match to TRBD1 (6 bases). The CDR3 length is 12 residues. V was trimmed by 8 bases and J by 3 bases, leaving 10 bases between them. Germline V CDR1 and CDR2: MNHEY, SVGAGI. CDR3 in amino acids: CASRSGDYGYTF. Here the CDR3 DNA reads TGTGCCAGCCGATCAGGGGACTATGGCTACACCTTC.

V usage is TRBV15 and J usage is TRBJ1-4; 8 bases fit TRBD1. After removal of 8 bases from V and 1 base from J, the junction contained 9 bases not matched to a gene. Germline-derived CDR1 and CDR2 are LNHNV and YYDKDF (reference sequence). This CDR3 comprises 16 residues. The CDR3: CATGTGRLGTNEKLFF. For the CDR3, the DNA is TGTGCCACCGGGACAGGTCGCCTAGGAACTAATGAAAAACTGTTTTTT. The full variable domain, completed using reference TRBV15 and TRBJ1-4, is DAMVIQNPRYQVTQFGKPVTLSCSQTLNHNVMYWYQQKSSQAPKLLFHYYDKDFNNEADTPDNFQSRRPNTSFCFLDIRSPGLGDTAMYLCATGTGRLGTNEKLFFGSGTQLSVL.

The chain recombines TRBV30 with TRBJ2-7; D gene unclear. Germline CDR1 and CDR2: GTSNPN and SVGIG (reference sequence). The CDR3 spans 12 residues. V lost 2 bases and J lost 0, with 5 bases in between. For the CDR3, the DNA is TGTGCCTGGAGTTCTCCCTCCTACGAGCAGTACTTC. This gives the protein CAWSSPSYEQYF. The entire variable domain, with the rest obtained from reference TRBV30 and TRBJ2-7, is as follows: SQTIHQWPATLVQPVGSPLSLECTVEGTSNPNLYWYRQAAGRGLQLLFYSVGIGQISSEVPQNLSASRPQDRQFILSSKKLLLSDSGFYLCAWSSPSYEQYFGPGTRLTVT.

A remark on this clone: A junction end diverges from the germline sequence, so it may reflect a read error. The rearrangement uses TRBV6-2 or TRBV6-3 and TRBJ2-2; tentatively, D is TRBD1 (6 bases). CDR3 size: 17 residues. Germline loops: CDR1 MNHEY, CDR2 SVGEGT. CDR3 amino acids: CASSDSTGTLNTGELFF. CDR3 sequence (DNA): TGTGCCAGCAGTGACTCAACCGGGACATTAAACACCGGGGAGCTGTTTTTT.

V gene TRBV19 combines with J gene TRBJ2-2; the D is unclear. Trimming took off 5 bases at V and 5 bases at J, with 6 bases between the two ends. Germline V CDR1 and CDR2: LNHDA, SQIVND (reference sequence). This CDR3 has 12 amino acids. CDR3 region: CASSPRTGELFF. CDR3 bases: TGTGCCAGTAGTCCTCGGACCGGGGAGCTGTTTTTT. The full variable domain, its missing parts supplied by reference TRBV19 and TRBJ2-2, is DGGITQSPKYLFRKEGQNVTLSCEQNLNHDAMYWYRQDPGQGLRLIYYSQIVNDFQKGDIAEGYSVSREKKESFPLTVTSAQKNPTAFYLCASSPRTGELFFGEGSRLTVL.

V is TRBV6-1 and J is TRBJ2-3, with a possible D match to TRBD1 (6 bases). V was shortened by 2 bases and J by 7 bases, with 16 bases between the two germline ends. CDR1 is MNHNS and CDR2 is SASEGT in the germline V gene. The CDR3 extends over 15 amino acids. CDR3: CASSEQMVGGNTQYF. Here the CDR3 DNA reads TGTGCCAGCAGTGAACAGATGGTAGGGGGTAATACGCAGTATTTT.

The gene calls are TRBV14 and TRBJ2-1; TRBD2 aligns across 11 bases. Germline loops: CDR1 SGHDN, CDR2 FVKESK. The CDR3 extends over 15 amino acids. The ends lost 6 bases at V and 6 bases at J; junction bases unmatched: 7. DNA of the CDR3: TGTGCCAGCAGTCCCATAGCGGGAGGGCGCAATGAGCAGTTCTTC. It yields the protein CASSPIAGGRNEQFF.

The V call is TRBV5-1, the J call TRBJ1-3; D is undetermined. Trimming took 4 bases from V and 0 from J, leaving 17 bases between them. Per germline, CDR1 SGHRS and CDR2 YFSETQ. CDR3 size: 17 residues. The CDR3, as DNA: TGCGCCAGCAGCCCCGGACTTTCCGCGCTCTCTGGAAACACCATATATTTT. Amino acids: CASSPGLSALSGNTIYF.

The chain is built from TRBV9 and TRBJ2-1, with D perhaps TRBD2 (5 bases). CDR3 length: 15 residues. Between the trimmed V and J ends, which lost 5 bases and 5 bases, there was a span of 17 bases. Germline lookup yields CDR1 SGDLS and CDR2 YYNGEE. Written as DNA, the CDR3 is TGTGCCAGCAGTGGTTATGGGTACGGGAACAATGAGCAGTTCTTC. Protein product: CASSGYGYGNNEQFF.

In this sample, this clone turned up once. The CDR3, as DNA: TGCGCCAGCAGCCACGCCGGACAGGGGTTTTTCTACGAGCAGTACTTC. Its translation: CASSHAGQGFFYEQYF. The rearrangement links TRBV4-3 to TRBJ2-7; the match to TRBD1 covers 9 bases. CDR3 length equals 16 residues. Germline trimming cut 3 bases from V and 3 bases from J; bases unmatched to any gene: 9. The germline CDR1 and CDR2 sequences are LGHNA and YSLEER.

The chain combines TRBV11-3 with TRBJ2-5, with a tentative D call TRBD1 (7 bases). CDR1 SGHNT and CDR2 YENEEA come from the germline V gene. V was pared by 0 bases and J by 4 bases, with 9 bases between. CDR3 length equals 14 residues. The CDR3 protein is CASSLDQGGETQYF. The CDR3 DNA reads TGTGCCAGCAGCTTAGATCAGGGGGGAGAGACCCAGTACTTC.

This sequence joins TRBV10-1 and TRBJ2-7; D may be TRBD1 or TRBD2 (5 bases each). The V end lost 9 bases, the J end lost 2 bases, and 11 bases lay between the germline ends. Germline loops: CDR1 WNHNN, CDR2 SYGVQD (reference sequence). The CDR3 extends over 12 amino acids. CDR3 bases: TGCGCCAGGGGGGAACTCCCCTACGAGCAGTACGTC. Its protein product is CARGELPYEQYV.

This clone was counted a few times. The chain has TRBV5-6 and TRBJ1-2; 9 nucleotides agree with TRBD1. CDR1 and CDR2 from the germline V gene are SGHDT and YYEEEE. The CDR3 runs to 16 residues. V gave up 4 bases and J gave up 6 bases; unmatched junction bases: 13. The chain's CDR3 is CASSPERDRDRDGYTF. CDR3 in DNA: TGTGCCAGCAGCCCGGAGCGGGACCGGGACAGGGATGGCTACACCTTC. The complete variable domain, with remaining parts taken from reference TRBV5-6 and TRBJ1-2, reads DAGVTQSPTHLIKTRGQQVTLRCSPKSGHDTVSWYQQALGQGPQFIFQYYEEEERQRGNFPDRFSGHQFPNYSSELNVNALLLGDSALYLCASSPERDRDRDGYTFGSGTRLTVV.

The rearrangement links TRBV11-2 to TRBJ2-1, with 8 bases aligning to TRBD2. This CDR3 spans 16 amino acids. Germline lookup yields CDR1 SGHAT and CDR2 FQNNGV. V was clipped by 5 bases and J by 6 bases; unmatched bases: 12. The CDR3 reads CASSAHPGLVSNEQFF. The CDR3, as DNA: TGTGCCAGCAGCGCGCATCCGGGACTAGTGAGCAATGAGCAGTTCTTC.

This chain's CDR3 is CASSLRGRNQPQHF. The DNA of the CDR3 is TGTGCCAGCAGTTTACGGGGACGGAATCAGCCCCAGCATTTT. The J gene is TRBJ1-5, the V gene TRBV6-2 or TRBV6-3; TRBD1 might be the D (5 bases). Trimming took off 4 bases at V and 4 bases at J, with 11 bases between the two ends. This CDR3 region has 14 residues. In germline, CDR1 is MNHEY, CDR2 SVGEGT.

DNA of the CDR3: TGCGCCAGCAGCCAAGGTGGAGGGGGCAGCTACGAGCAGTACTTC. This sequence encodes CASSQGGGGSYEQYF. The chain carries TRBV4-1 and TRBJ2-7; TRBD1 might be the D (7 bases). CDR3 size: 15 residues. V lost 1 base to trimming and J lost 3 bases, with 13 bases between them. Germline V gene lookup returns CDR1 MGHRA and CDR2 YSYEKL.